This T cell receptor (beta chain) stems from a study of blood T cell repertoires in COVID-19. Study details: Sites across the United States, Italy and Spain contributed samples from acute and convalescent COVID-19. PBMCs, B-cell-depleted T cells, or T cells provided the cDNA or gDNA that made up the material.

V dropped 10 bases and J dropped 3; count of bases not matched to a gene: 8. This CDR3 has 14 residues. CDR1 is MDHEN, CDR2 SYDVKM, per germline. In the authors' methods: Estimated nucleated cell counts came from reference gene primer amplification. Libraries were prepared by immunoSEQ multiplex PCR; TCRdb keeps only in-frame clonotypes and omits some of them. V and J calls and clone size are those listed in that table; D and trimming were worked out from the DNA. The data hold hundreds of thousands of clones, with more than 65% observed a single time. The chain couples TRBV28 to TRBJ1-4; 7 bases match TRBD1. This TCR came from a woman of 80 years or more with acute or convalescent COVID-19. Material: peripheral blood. In DNA, the CDR3 is TGTGCCATCCCACAGGGGCCCTCTAATGAAAAACTGTTTTTT. It yields the protein CAIPQGPSNEKLFF.